The next 24 T cell receptor beta chains were all read from a single sample in a study of early stage breast cancer tumors. Profiled with immunoSEQ multiplex PCR; TCRdb holds only in-frame clones, not every one. This table has tens of thousands of clones, 84% appearing once. The sample was blood. Receptor source: a person aged 45-60 years with breast cancer.

The rearrangement links TRBV2 to TRBJ2-7, with 8 bases aligning to TRBD1. V gave up 8 bases and J gave up 2 bases; unmatched junction bases: 8. CDR1 SNHLY and CDR2 FYNNEI come from the germline V gene. The CDR3 is made up of 14 amino acids. The CDR3 DNA reads TGTGCCAGCGGTGGACAGGGAAGACCCTACGAGCAGTACTTC. Translation gives CASGGQGRPYEQYF.

This sequence joins TRBV27 and TRBJ1-1; maybe TRBD1 (6 bases). CDR1 MNHEY and CDR2 SMNVEV come from the germline V gene (reference sequence). This CDR3 region has 14 residues. The germline V and J ends were trimmed by 5 bases and 2 bases, with 12 bases remaining between them. This chain's CDR3 is CASSHTQGNTEAFF. The DNA of the CDR3 is TGTGCCAGCAGTCATACACAGGGTAACACTGAAGCTTTCTTT.

V and J are TRBV9 and TRBJ1-3; weak D call: TRBD1 (6 bases). V was pared by 0 bases and J by 0 bases, with 7 bases between. CDR3 length: 15 amino acids. The germline V gene has CDR1 SGDLS and CDR2 YYNGEE. The CDR3 loop is CASSVVGASGNTIYF. CDR3 DNA sequence: TGTGCCAGCAGCGTAGTGGGGGCCTCTGGAAACACCATATATTTT.

This chain uses TRBV7-9 with TRBJ2-2, with TRBD2 as a possible D gene (7 bases). Germline values: CDR1 SEHNR, CDR2 FQNEAQ (reference sequence). V shed 7 bases and J shed 6 bases, with 15 bases lying between them. The CDR3 runs to 14 residues. The CDR3: CASKEGGAAGELFF. In DNA form, the CDR3 reads TGTGCCAGCAAGGAGGGGGGGGCCGCCGGGGAGCTGTTTTTT.

The chain uses TRBV13 and TRBJ1-6, with TRBD1 matching over 7 bases. The CDR3 extends over 19 amino acids. Germline V CDR1 and CDR2: PRHDT, FYEKMQ (reference sequence). V lost 5 bases, J lost 7 bases, and 20 bases stayed unmatched. DNA for the CDR3: TGTGCCAGCAGCCGGTGGACAGGACCTGGGCCGGAAAACAATTCACCCCTCCACTTT. Translated, it gives CASSRWTGPGPENNSPLHF.

The rearrangement uses TRBV2 and TRBJ1-4; D is undetermined. The V end lost 11 bases, the J end lost 8 bases, and 15 bases lay between the germline ends. The CDR3 runs to 12 residues. In germline, CDR1 is SNHLY, CDR2 FYNNEI. The CDR3 here is CAGLVGGEKLFF. CDR3 DNA: TGTGCCGGCCTGGTGGGAGGGGAAAAACTGTTTTTT.

The rearrangement links TRBV28 to TRBJ2-5; D might be TRBD1 (5 bases). The CDR3 sequence is 17 residues long. Per the germline V gene, CDR1 is MDHEN and CDR2 is SYDVKM. V lost 2 bases and J lost 1, with 17 bases in between. The CDR3 nucleotides read TGTGCCAGCAGTTTAGCCCGCACAGGACAAGCCCAAGAGACCCAGTACTTC. Its translation is CASSLARTGQAQETQYF.

This clone was seen just once. The genes are TRBV5-4 and TRBJ2-3; 8 nucleotides match TRBD1. Germline CDR1 and CDR2: SGHNT and YYREEE (reference sequence). CDR3 size: 15 residues. V gave up 4 bases and J gave up 5 bases; unmatched junction bases: 9. The chain's CDR3 is CASSADRGVGDTQYF. In DNA, the CDR3 is TGTGCCAGCAGCGCCGACAGGGGCGTCGGAGATACGCAGTATTTT.

This clone showed up just a few times. This chain joins TRBV4-1 and TRBJ1-1; 8 nucleotides line up with TRBD1. With 0 bases clipped from V and 3 bases from J, the junction kept 3 bases outside the gene matches. Per germline, CDR1 MGHRA and CDR2 YSYEKL. This CDR3 is built from 15 residues. Here the CDR3 DNA reads TGCGCCAGCAGCCAAGAAGTGACAGGGGACACTGAAGCTTTCTTT. It codes for CASSQEVTGDTEAFF.

DNA for the CDR3: TGTGCCAGTAGTCTAAACGGGAACTACGAGCAGTACTTC. Its translation: CASSLNGNYEQYF. This chain uses TRBV19 with TRBJ2-7; possibly TRBD2 for D (5 bases). Germline values: CDR1 LNHDA, CDR2 SQIVND (reference sequence). The CDR3 totals 13 residues. Trimming pared 5 bases from V and 3 bases from J, leaving 11 bases between. The full variable domain, in which reference TRBV19 and TRBJ2-7 provide the parts outside the CDR3, is DGGITQSPKYLFRKEGQNVTLSCEQNLNHDAMYWYRQDPGQGLRLIYYSQIVNDFQKGDIAEGYSVSREKKESFPLTVTSAQKNPTAFYLCASSLNGNYEQYFGPGTRLTVT.

The DNA for the CDR3 is TGTGCCAGTAGTATAGGCACAGGGATTAACTATGGCTACACCTTC. Its protein product is CASSIGTGINYGYTF. V and J are TRBV19 and TRBJ1-2; possible D gene TRBD1, 6 bases. The CDR3 sequence is 15 residues long. V was cut by 1 base and J by 1 base, with 10 bases left in between. Germline CDR1 and CDR2: LNHDA and SQIVND (reference sequence).

V usage is TRBV30 and J usage is TRBJ2-7; 9 positions match TRBD2. The length of the CDR3 is 15 residues. CDR1 GTSNPN and CDR2 SVGIG come from the germline V gene (reference sequence). With V trimmed by 2 bases and J by 6 bases, 11 bases remained unmatched. The CDR3: CAWSPTGLADTEQYF. As DNA, the CDR3 is TGTGCCTGGAGTCCGACGGGACTAGCAGACACCGAGCAGTACTTC.

This chain joins TRBV6-6 and TRBJ2-7; D tentatively reads TRBD1 or TRBD2 (5 bases each). The germline gives CDR1 MNHNY, CDR2 SVGAGI (reference sequence). The CDR3 has 15 residues. Trimming pared 0 bases from V and 6 bases from J, leaving 15 bases between. CDR3 nucleotide sequence: TGTGCCAGCAGTTACTCGCCCGGGACGGACCTCGAGCAGTACTTC. Amino acid sequence: CASSYSPGTDLEQYF.

The CDR3 DNA is TGTGCCAGCAGCTTATCCGGAACCCACGGACAGGCCCAGTACTTC. The encoded protein is CASSLSGTHGQAQYF. The chain combines TRBV7-9 with TRBJ2-5; 7 nucleotides line up with TRBD1. Losses at the gene ends were 2 bases for V and 9 bases for J; bases not matched to a gene: 12. The CDR3 has 15 residues. Germline assignment: CDR1 SEHNR and CDR2 FQNEAQ (reference sequence).

The rearrangement joins TRBV7-9 to TRBJ2-5; D unresolved. The germline V gene has CDR1 SEHNR and CDR2 FQNEAQ (reference sequence). This CDR3 region has 14 residues. Trimming took off 5 bases at V and 5 bases at J, with 15 bases between the two ends. Here the CDR3 DNA reads TGTGCCAGCAGCGCTCAAGTCCTAATGGAGACCCAGTACTTC. It is translated as CASSAQVLMETQYF.

The gene calls are TRBV7-3 and TRBJ2-1; 7 bases align to TRBD2. V gave up 7 bases and J gave up 8 bases; unmatched junction bases: 8. The CDR3 sequence is 13 residues long. Per the germline V gene, CDR1 is SGHTA and CDR2 is FQGTGA. Here the CDR3 reads CASTLSGLDEQFF. CDR3 coding DNA: TGTGCCAGCACTCTTAGCGGGCTGGATGAGCAGTTCTTC.

This clone turned up a few times. The rearrangement joins TRBV2 to TRBJ1-5; 7 bases match TRBD1. V was clipped by 4 bases and J by 15 bases; unmatched bases: 9. The CDR3 loop spans 12 amino acids. Per germline, CDR1 SNHLY and CDR2 FYNNEI. The CDR3 nucleotides are TGTGCCAGCAGTGGACAGGGTCGGTTTTTGCATTTT. Translated: CASSGQGRFLHF.

This clone was recorded a few times. Written as DNA, the CDR3 is TGTGCCAGCAGCCAACTGGGACATAGCTTGAACACTGAAGCTTTCTTT. It specifies CASSQLGHSLNTEAFF. V usage is TRBV14 and J usage is TRBJ1-1, with D possibly matching TRBD1 (6 bases). There are 16 residues in the CDR3. Germline V lookup: CDR1 SGHDN, CDR2 FVKESK. The V and J ends lost 2 bases and 0 bases respectively, with 13 bases between them.

The chain is built from TRBV5-1 and TRBJ2-2; TRBD1 aligns across 8 bases. J lost 7 bases, V lost 4 bases, and 9 bases had no gene match. Germline CDR1 is SGHRS and CDR2 is YFSETQ. The CDR3 totals 15 residues. The CDR3 loop is CASSLVDRGIGELFF. The CDR3 bases are TGCGCCAGCAGCCTGGTAGACAGGGGTATCGGGGAGCTGTTTTTT. Full variable domain (missing parts from reference TRBV5-1 and TRBJ2-2): KAGVTQTPRYLIKTRGQQVTLSCSPISGHRSVSWYQQTPGQGLQFLFEYFSETQRNKGNFPGRFSGRQFSNSRSEMNVSTLELGDSALYLCASSLVDRGIGELFFGEGSRLTVL.

The chain has TRBV6-6 and TRBJ2-7, with 10 bases identical to TRBD1. The V segment lost 8 bases and the J segment 0 bases; nucleotides outside the gene matches: 10. Germline values: CDR1 MNHNY, CDR2 SVGAGI (reference sequence). The CDR3 has 16 residues. CDR3: CASGTGAKKFSYEQYF. The CDR3 bases are TGTGCCAGCGGGACAGGGGCGAAAAAGTTCTCCTACGAGCAGTACTTC.

The J gene is TRBJ2-4, the V gene TRBV23-1; a weak D match, TRBD1 (6 bases). TRBV23-1 has ORF status, its function being uncertain. The CDR3 contains 17 residues. V gave up 2 bases and J gave up 2 bases, with 16 bases separating them. CDR3 coding DNA: TGCGCCAGCAGTCAAACAACTTCCAGGGGAACCAAAAACATTCAGTACTTC. It encodes CASSQTTSRGTKNIQYF.

The V gene is TRBV7-7, the J gene TRBJ2-5; 8 bases fit TRBD2. CDR3 length: 15 residues. The trim removed 5 bases at V and 5 bases at J, leaving 10 bases unmatched. Per the germline V gene, CDR1 is SSHAT and CDR2 is FNYEAQ (reference sequence). CDR3 DNA: TGTGCCAGCAGCCGTGGAGCGGGGGCCCAGGAGACCCAGTACTTC. Its translation is CASSRGAGAQETQYF.

V and J are TRBV7-9 and TRBJ1-5, with D possibly being TRBD1 (5 bases). Germline CDR1 SEHNR, CDR2 FQNEAQ (reference sequence). This CDR3 region has 14 residues. Trimming took off 2 bases at V and 6 bases at J, with 11 bases between the two ends. In DNA, the CDR3 is TGTGCCAGCAGCTTAACGGGGGGTAGTCAGCCCCAGCATTTT. As protein: CASSLTGGSQPQHF.

The CDR3 region is CASSGGSRELFF. CDR3 nucleotides: TGCGCCAGCAGTGGCGGGTCTAGGGAGCTGTTTTTT. V gene TRBV4-1 combines with J gene TRBJ2-2, with a tentative D call TRBD2 (5 bases). Germline V gene lookup returns CDR1 MGHRA and CDR2 YSYEKL. The length of the CDR3 is 12 residues. The ends were cut back, 6 bases at V and 9 bases at J, with 11 bases in the middle.